This TCR beta chain was documented in a study of shared clonotypes between healthy human individuals. This CDR3 is 14 amino acids long. V shed 1 base and J 5 bases; nucleotides not matched to a gene: 3. Looked up from germline, CDR1 is SNHLY and CDR2 is FYNNEI. Only in-frame clones appear in the TCRdb table, and some are missing; sequencing was by immunoSEQ multiplex PCR. The sample carries 950,000 to 1,300,000 clones, 65% to 80% recorded once. The source of this sequence is a man between 18 and 35 years old in good health. Sequenced material: memory CD4+ T cells sorted from blood. Documented subset: CD45RA-negative fraction. The chain recombines TRBV2 with TRBJ2-7, with TRBD1 matching 9 bases. The CDR3 spells CASSEGRTGDEQYF. CDR3 nucleotides: TGTGCCAGCAGTGAAGGGAGGACAGGGGACGAGCAGTACTTC.